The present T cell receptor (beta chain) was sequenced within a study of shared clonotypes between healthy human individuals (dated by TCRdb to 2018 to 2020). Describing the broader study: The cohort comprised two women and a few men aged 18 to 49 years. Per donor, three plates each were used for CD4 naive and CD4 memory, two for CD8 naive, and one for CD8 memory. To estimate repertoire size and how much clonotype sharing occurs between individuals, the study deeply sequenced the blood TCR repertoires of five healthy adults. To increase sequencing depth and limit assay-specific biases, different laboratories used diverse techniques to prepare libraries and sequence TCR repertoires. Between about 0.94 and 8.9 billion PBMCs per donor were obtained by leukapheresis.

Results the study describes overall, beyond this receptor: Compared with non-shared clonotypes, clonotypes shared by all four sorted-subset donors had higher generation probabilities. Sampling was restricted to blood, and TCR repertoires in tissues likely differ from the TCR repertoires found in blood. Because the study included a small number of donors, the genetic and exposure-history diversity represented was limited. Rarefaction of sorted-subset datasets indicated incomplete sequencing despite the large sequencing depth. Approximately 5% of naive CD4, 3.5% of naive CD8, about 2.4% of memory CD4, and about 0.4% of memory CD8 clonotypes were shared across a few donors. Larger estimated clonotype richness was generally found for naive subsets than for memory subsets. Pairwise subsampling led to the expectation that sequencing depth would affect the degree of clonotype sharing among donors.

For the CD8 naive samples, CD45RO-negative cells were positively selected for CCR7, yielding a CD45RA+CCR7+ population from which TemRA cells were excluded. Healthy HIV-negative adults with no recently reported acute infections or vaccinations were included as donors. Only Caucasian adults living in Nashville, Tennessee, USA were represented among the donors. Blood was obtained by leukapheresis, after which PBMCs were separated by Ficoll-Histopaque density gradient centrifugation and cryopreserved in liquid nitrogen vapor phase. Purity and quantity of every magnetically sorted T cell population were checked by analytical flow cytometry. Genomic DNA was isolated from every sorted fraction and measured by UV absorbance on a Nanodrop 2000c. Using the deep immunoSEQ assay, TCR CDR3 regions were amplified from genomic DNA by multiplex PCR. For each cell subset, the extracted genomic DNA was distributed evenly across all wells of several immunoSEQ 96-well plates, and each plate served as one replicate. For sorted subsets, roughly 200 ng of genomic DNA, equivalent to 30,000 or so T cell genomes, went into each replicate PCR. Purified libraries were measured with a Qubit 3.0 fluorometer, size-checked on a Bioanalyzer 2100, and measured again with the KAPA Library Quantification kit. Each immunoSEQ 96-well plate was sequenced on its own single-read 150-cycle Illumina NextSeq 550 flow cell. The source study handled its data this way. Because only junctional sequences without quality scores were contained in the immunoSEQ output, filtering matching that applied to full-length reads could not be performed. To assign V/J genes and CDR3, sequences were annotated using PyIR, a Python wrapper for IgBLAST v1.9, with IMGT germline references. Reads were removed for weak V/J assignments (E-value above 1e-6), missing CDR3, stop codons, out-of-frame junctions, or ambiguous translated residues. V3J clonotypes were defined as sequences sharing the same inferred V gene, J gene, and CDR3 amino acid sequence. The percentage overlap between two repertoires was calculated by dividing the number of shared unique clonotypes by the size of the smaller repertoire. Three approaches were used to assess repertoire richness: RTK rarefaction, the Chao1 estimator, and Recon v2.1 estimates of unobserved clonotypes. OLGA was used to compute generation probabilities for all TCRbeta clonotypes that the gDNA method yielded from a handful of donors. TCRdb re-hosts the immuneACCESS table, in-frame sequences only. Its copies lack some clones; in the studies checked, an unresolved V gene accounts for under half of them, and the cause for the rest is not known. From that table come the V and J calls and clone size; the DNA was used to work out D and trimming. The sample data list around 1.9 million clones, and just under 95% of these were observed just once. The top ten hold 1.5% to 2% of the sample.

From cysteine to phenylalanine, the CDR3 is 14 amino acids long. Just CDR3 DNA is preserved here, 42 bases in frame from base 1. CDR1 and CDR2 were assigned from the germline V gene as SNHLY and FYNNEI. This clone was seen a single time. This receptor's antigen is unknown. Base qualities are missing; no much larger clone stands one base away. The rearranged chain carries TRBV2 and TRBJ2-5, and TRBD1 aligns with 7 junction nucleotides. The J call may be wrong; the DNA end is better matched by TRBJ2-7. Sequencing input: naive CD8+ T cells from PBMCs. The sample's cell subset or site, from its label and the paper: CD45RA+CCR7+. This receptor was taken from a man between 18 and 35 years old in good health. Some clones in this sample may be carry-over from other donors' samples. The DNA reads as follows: TGTGCCAGCAGTGAGGGACAGCGCTCCTACGAGCAGTACTTC. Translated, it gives CASSEGQRSYEQYF.